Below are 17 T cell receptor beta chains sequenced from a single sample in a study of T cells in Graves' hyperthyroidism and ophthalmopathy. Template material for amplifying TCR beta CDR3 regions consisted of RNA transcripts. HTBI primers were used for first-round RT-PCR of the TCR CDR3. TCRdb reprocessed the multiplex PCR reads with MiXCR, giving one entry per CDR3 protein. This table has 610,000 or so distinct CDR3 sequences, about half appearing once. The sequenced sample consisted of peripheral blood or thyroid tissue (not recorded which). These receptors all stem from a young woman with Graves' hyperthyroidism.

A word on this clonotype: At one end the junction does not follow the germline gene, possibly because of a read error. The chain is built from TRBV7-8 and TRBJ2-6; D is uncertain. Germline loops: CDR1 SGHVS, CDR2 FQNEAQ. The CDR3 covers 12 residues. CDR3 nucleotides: TGTGCCAGCAGCAAGGGCGCTAACACTGAAGCTTTC. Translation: CASSKGANTEAF.

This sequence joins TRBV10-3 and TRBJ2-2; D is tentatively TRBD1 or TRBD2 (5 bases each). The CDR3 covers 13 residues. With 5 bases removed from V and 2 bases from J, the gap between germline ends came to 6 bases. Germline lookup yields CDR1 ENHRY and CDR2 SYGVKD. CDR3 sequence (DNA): TGTGCCATCAGTCGGGGCAACACCGGGGAGCTGTTTTTT. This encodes CAISRGNTGELFF.

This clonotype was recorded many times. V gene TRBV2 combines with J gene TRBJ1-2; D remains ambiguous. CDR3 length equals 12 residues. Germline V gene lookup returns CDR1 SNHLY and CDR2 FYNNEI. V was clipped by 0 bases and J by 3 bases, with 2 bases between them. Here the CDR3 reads CASSEADYGYTF. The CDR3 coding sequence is TGTGCCAGCAGTGAAGCGGACTATGGCTACACCTTC.

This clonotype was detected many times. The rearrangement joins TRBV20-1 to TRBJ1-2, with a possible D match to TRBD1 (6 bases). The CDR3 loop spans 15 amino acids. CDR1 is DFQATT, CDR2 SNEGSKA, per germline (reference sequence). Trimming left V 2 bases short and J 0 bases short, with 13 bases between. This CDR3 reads CSARPLQGTNYGYTF. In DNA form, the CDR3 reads TGCAGTGCTAGACCCCTACAGGGTACTAACTATGGCTACACCTTC.

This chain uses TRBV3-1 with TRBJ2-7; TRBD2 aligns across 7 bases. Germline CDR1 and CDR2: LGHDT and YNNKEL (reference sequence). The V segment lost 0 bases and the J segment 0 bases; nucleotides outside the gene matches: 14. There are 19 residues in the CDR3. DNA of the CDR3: TGTGCCAGCAGCCAAGATCTTGGTCCACTAGCGTACATCTCCTACGAGCAGTACTTC. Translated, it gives CASSQDLGPLAYISYEQYF.

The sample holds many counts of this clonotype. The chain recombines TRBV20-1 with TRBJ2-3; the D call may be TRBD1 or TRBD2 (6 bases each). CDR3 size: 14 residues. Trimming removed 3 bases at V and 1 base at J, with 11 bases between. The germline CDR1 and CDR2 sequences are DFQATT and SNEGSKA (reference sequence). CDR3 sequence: CSAREGGGTDTQYF. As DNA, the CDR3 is TGCAGTGCTAGGGAGGGGGGCGGCACAGATACGCAGTATTTT.

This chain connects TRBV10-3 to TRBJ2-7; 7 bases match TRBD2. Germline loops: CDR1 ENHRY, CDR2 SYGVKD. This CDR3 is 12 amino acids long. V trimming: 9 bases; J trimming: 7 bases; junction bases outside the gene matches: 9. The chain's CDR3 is CAMLAGVDEQYF. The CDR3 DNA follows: TGTGCCATGTTGGCGGGAGTGGATGAGCAGTACTTC.

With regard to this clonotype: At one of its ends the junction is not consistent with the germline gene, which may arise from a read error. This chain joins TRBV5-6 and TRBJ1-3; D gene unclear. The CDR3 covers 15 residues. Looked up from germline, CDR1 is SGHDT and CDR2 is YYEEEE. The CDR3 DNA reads TGTGCCAGCAGCTCAGGAGTACGTTCTGGATACACCATATATTTT. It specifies CASSSGVRSGYTIYF.

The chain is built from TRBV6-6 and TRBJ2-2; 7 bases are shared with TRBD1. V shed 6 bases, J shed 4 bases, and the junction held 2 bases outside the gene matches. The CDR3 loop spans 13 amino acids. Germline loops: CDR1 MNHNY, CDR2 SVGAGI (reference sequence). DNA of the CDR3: TGTGCCAGCAGGGACAGGCGCACCGGGGAGCTGTTTTTT. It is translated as CASRDRRTGELFF.

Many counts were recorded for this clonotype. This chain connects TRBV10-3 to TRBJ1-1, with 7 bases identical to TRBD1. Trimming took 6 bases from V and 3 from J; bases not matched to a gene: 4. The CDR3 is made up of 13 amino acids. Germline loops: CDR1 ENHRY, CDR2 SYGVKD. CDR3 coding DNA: TGTGCCATCAGGATCAGGGGGGACACTGAAGCTTTCTTT. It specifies CAIRIRGDTEAFF.

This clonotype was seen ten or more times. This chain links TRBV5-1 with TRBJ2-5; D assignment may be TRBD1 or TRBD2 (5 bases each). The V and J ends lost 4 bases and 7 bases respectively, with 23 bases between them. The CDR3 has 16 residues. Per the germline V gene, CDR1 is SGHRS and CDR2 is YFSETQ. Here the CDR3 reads CASSLQGRGDLGTQYF. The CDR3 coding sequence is TGCGCCAGCAGCCTTCAGGGAAGAGGGGATTTGGGGACCCAGTACTTC.

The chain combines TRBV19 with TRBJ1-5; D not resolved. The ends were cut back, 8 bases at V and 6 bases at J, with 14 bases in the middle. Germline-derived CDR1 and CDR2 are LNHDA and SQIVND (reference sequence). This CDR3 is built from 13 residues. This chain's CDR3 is CASSRDGGQPQHF. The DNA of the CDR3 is TGTGCCAGTTCTCGAGACGGAGGTCAGCCCCAGCATTTT.

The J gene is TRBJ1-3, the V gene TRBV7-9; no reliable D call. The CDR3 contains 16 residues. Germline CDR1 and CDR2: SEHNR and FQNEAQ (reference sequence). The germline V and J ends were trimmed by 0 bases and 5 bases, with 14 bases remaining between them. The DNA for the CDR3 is TGTGCCAGCAGCTTAGCGCTAGGTAGTTCCAGAAACACCATATATTTT. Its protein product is CASSLALGSSRNTIYF.

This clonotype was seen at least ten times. The CDR3 protein is CASREQGNQPQHF. CDR3 sequence (DNA): TGTGCCAGCAGGGAACAGGGAAATCAGCCCCAGCATTTT. This chain joins TRBV2 and TRBJ1-5; tentatively, D is TRBD1 (6 bases). V was shortened by 6 bases and J by 4 bases, with 10 bases between the two germline ends. The CDR3 loop spans 13 amino acids. The germline V gene has CDR1 SNHLY and CDR2 FYNNEI.

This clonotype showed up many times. CDR3 in DNA: TGCAGCGCCCGGGACGGCATCTCTGGGGCCAACGTCCTGACTTTC. Protein: CSARDGISGANVLTF. V is TRBV29-1 and J is TRBJ2-6; D may match TRBD1 or TRBD2 (5 bases each). V was pared by 7 bases and J by 0 bases, with 13 bases between. The germline V gene encodes CDR1 SQVTM and CDR2 ANQGSEA. The length of the CDR3 is 15 residues.

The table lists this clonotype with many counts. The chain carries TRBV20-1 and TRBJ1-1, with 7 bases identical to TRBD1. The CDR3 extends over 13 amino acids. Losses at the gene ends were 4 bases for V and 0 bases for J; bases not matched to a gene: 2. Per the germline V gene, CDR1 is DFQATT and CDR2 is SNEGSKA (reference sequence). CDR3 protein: CSAIGQVNTEAFF. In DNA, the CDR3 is TGCAGTGCTATCGGACAGGTGAACACTGAAGCTTTCTTT.

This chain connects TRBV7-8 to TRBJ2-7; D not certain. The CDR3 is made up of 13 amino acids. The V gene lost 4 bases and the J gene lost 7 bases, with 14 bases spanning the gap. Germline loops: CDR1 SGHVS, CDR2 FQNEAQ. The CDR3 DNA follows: TGTGCCAGCAGCTCGTTTTCTTGGAATGAGCAGTACTTC. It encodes CASSSFSWNEQYF. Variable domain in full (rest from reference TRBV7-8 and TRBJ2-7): GAGVSQSPRYKVAKRGQDVALRCDPISGHVSLFWYQQALGQGPEFLTYFQNEAQLDKSGLPSDRFFAERPEGSVSTLKIQRTQQEDSAVYLCASSSFSWNEQYFGPGTRLTVT.